This T cell receptor beta chain was sequenced for a study of blood T cell repertoires in COVID-19. The V and J ends lost 2 bases and 5 bases respectively, with 12 bases between them. Germline V gene sequence: CDR1 GTSNPN, CDR2 SVGIG (reference sequence). This CDR3 is built from 13 residues. TCRdb's table, derived via immunoSEQ multiplex PCR, lists solely in-frame clones and lacks some. Altogether fewer than 200,000 clones are present, over 75% being singletons, with the ten largest covering approximately 9%. The chain employs TRBV30 and TRBJ1-1, with D possibly being TRBD1 (6 bases). This TCR came from a woman between 18 and 29 years old who had recovered from COVID-19. Sequences were obtained from PBMCs or T cells enriched from blood (not recorded which). CDR3 amino acids: CAWSWVTGTEAFF. The CDR3 DNA sequence: TGTGCCTGGAGTTGGGTAACAGGGACTGAAGCTTTCTTT.